The rows below give T cell receptor beta chains drawn from one sample of a study of blood T cell repertoires in COVID-19. Data came from immunoSEQ multiplex PCR; TCRdb stores just in-frame clones and leaves some out. The sample carries about 170,000 clones, 87% recorded once. Source material: peripheral blood. These receptors were collected from a woman in her 50s with acute or convalescent COVID-19. The CDR3 runs from the conserved cysteine through the conserved F or W. A D gene is named only where the DNA matches it firmly. Clone size is given for some rows only: seen once, a few or many times, or a class if the clone is expanded.

.	TRBJ2-7	TRBV3-1/TRBV3-2	.	TGTGCCAGCAGCCAAGGCGGGGGCACTACCTACGAGCAGTACTTC	CASSQGGGTTYEQYF
TRBD1	TRBJ1-1	TRBV6-5	.	TGTGCCAGCGATAGACAGGGATTCACTGAAGCTTTCTTT	CASDRQGFTEAFF
.	TRBJ1-2	TRBV7-3	.	TGTGCCAGCAGCTTAAACCCCCAGGGTTCCGCGGGGGGCTACACCTTC	CASSLNPQGSAGGYTF
.	TRBJ1-5	TRBV9	.	TGTGCCAGCAGCGTAGACCCAGGGGATCAGCCCCAGCATTTT	CASSVDPGDQPQHF
TRBD2	TRBJ2-1	TRBV3-1/TRBV3-2	.	TGTGCCAGCAGCCTGGGACTAGCGGGGACCAATGAGCAGTTCTTC	CASSLGLAGTNEQFF
TRBD1	TRBJ1-1	TRBV15	.	TGTGCCACCAGCCCACGGGACAGGAGGGGTGTGAACACTGAAGCTTTCTTT	CATSPRDRRGVNTEAFF
.	TRBJ1-1	TRBV5-1	.	TGCGCCAGCAGCTTGTCATGGAACACTGAAGCTTTCTTT	CASSLSWNTEAFF
TRBD1	TRBJ1-2	TRBV9	.	TGTGCCAGCAGCGTAGATCAGGGGGGAGGCTACACCTTC	CASSVDQGGGYTF
TRBD2	TRBJ2-1	TRBV4-1	.	TGCGCCAGCAGCCAAGAGTCTAGCGGGTACAATGAGCAGTTCTTC	CASSQESSGYNEQFF
TRBD1	TRBJ1-5	TRBV15	.	TGTGCCACCAGCAGGCCAGGGGGACCTCGCAATCAGCCCCAGCATTTT	CATSRPGGPRNQPQHF
TRBD1	TRBJ1-5	TRBV5-6	.	TGTGCCAGCAGCCGGCTGGGGACAGGGGGCCGGCCCCAGCATTTT	CASSRLGTGGRPQHF
.	TRBJ1-2	TRBV18	.	TGTGCCAGCTCACCGATACAGGGTCAAGGGGGCTACACCTTC	CASSPIQGQGGYTF
TRBD2	TRBJ2-7	TRBV30	few	TGTGCCTGGAGTAGCGGGGAGCAATACGAGCAGTACTTC	CAWSSGEQYEQYF
.	TRBJ2-7	TRBV23-1	few	TGCGCCCGCGGGTGTGTAGCCGAGCAGTACTTC	CARGCVAEQYF
.	TRBJ1-2	TRBV27	.	TGTGCCAGCAGCCTGGGCCACGGGATCTATGGCTACACCTTC	CASSLGHGIYGYTF
TRBD1	TRBJ2-2	TRBV10-1	few	TGCGCCAGCAGTAAGGACAGGCGCACCGGGGAGCTGTTTTTT	CASSKDRRTGELFF
TRBD1	TRBJ1-1	TRBV7-3	.	TGTGCCAGCAGCCCAGGGACAGCGTCTGAAGCTTTCTTT	CASSPGTASEAFF
TRBD1	TRBJ2-1	TRBV6-4	.	TGTGCCAGCAGTGGACAGGGGGCCGGTGAGCAGTTCTTC	CASSGQGAGEQFF
.	TRBJ1-2	TRBV19	.	TGTGCCAGTAGTAGTAGCAGCGCCTATGGCTACACCTTC	CASSSSSAYGYTF
TRBD2	TRBJ2-1	TRBV3-1/TRBV3-2	.	TGTGCCAGCAGCTATGGACTAGGGCGGGACAATGAGCAGTTCTTC	CASSYGLGRDNEQFF
TRBD1	TRBJ2-5	TRBV7-8	.	TGTGCCAGCAGCTTAAGGGGGCCCCAAGAGACCCAGTACTTC	CASSLRGPQETQYF
TRBD2	TRBJ2-4	TRBV13	once	TGTGCCAGCAGCCAAGCGGGATTTGCCAAAAACATTCAGTACTTC	CASSQAGFAKNIQYF